The text below deals with one T cell receptor beta chain. Its matching antigen is unknown. This entry comes from a study of vaccination and CD4 T cells after COVID-19. Whole-study context: Participants were vaccinated with two doses, given as either BNT162b2 or mRNA-1273 vaccine. A few convalescent patients gave samples at day 14 post-vaccination, and they were sampled again at days 161 to 241 post-vaccination. Treatment of control cultures consisted of a CEFX pool, an HIV-1 Nef pool, or no peptide.

The Oncomine TCR Beta short-read assay was applied to DNA of cultured CD4+ T cells. TCRdb re-called the PCR reads with MiXCR, one entry per CDR3 protein. This table holds fewer than 25,000 distinct CDR3 sequences, around 40% found once. Time point meaning: late sampling 161 to 241 days after vaccination in three convalescent patients. As to treatment: roughly ten-day PBMC culture with coronavirus spike peptide pools or control peptides (ViraFEST assay). This specimen was CD4+ T cells from blood, cultured in vitro, taken about 7 months after SARS-CoV-2 vaccination. The clonotype originates from a human donor who had recovered from COVID-19.

Here the CDR3 DNA reads TGTGCCAGCAGCTTATTGGGACAGGGGCCCTCCTACGAGCAGTACTTC. This encodes CASSLLGQGPSYEQYF. The chain has TRBV7-9 and TRBJ2-7; 10 nucleotides line up with TRBD1. The germline CDR1 and CDR2 sequences are SEHNR and FQNEAQ (reference sequence). The CDR3 spans 16 residues. The J segment lost 0 bases and the V segment lost 2 bases, leaving 4 bases of the junction unmatched.